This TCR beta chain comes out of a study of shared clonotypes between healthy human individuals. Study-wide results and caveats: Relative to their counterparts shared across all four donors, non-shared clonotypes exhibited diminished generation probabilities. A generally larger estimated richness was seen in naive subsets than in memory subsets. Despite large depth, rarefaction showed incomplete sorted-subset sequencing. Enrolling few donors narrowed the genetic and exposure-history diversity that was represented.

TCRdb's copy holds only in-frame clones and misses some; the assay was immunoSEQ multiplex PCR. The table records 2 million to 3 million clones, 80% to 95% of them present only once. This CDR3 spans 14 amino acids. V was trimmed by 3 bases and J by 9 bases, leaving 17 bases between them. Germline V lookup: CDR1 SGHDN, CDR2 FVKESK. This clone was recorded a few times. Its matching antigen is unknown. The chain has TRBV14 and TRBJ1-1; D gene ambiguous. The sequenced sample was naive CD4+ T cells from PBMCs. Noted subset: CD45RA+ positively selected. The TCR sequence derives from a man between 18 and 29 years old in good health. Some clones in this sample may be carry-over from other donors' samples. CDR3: CASSQEILVGKAFF. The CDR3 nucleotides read TGTGCCAGCAGCCAGGAAATCCTGGTGGGAAAAGCTTTCTTT. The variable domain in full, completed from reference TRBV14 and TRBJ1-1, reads EAGVTQFPSHSVIEKGQTVTLRCDPISGHDNLYWYRRVMGKEIKFLLHFVKESKQDESGMPNNRFLAERTGGTYSTLKVQPAELEDSGVYFCASSQEILVGKAFFGQGTRLTVV.